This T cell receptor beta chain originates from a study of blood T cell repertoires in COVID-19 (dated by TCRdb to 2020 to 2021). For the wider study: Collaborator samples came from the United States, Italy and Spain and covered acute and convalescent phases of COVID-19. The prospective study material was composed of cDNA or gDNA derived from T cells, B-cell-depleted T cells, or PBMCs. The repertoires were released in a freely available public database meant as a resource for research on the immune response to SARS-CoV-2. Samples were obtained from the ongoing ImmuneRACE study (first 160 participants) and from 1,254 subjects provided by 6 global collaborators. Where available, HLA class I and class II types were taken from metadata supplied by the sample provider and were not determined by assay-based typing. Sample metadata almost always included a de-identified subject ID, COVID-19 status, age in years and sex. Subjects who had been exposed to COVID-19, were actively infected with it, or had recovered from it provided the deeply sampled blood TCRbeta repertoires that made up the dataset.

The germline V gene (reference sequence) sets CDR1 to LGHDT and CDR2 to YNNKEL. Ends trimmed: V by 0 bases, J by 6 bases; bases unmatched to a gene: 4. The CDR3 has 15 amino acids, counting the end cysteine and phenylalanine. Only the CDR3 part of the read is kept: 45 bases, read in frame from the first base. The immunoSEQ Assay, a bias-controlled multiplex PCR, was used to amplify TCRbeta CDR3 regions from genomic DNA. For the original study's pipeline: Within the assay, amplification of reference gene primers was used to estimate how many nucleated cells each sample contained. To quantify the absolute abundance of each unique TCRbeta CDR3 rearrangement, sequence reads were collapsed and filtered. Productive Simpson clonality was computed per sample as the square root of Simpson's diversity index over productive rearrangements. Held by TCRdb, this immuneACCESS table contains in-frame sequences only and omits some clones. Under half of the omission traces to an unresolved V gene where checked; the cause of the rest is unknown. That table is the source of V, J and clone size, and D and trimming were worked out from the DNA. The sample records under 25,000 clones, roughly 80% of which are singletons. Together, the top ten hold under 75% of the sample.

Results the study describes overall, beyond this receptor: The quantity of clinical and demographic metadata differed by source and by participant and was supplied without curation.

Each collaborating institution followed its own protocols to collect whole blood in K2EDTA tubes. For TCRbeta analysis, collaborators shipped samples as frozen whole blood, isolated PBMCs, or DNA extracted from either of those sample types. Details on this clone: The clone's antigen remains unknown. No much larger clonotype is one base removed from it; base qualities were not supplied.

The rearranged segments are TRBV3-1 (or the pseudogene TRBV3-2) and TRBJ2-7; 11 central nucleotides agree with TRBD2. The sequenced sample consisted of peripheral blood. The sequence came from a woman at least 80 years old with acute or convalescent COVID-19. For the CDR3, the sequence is CASSQDSGRAGEQYF. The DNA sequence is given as TGTGCCAGCAGCCAAGATAGCGGGAGGGCAGGCGAGCAGTACTTC.